This T cell receptor beta chain was captured in a study of blood T cells in healthy people across ages. After removal of 6 bases from V and 7 bases from J, the junction contained 7 bases not matched to a gene. The CDR3 has 14 amino acids. Through a sample-barcoded 5' primer and a J-beta primer mix, a second PCR was run for roughly 6 to 11 cycles. Each cDNA molecule was tagged by a template-switch adaptor with 12 random nucleotides. TCRdb reprocessed the 5' RACE reads via MiXCR and lists one record per CDR3 protein. The profile shows roughly 800,000 distinct CDR3 sequences, roughly 24% of them singletons. The data also belong to a second study, concerning T cells of mothers and their children. That investigation notes: The study found slightly higher but non-significant overlap in related versus unrelated mother-child pairs. There were no persistent microchimeric T cell clones detected.

The source material was blood. This clonotype was obtained from a boy aged 10-17 years in good health. The chain recombines TRBV12-3 or TRBV12-4 with TRBJ2-1; 9 bases are shared with TRBD1. CDR3 amino acids: CASSYWTGANEQFF. Written as DNA, the CDR3 is TGTGCCAGCAGCTATTGGACAGGGGCTAATGAGCAGTTCTTC.